The sequence of this TCR beta chain was determined in a study of blood T cell repertoires in COVID-19. With 5 bases removed from V and 0 bases from J, the gap between germline ends came to 8 bases. CDR3 length: 13 residues. Germline lookup yields CDR1 SEHNR and CDR2 FQNEAQ (reference sequence). Assay: immunoSEQ multiplex PCR; the TCRdb copy retains only in-frame clones and omits some. Among about 210,000 clones listed, under 90% were seen once. The sequence came from a woman in her forties or fifties with acute COVID-19. Specimen: PBMCs or T cells enriched from blood (not recorded which). This chain connects TRBV7-9 to TRBJ2-7; D is perhaps TRBD1 (6 bases). The CDR3 nucleotides read TGTGCCAGCAGCCAGGGGAGCTCCTACGAGCAGTACTTC. Translation gives CASSQGSSYEQYF. The full variable domain, rest sourced from reference TRBV7-9 and TRBJ2-7, is DTGVSQNPRHKITKRGQNVTFRCDPISEHNRLYWYRQTLGQGPEFLTYFQNEAQLEKSRLLSDRFSAERPKGSFSTLEIQRTEQGDSAMYLCASSQGSSYEQYFGPGTRLTVT.